This T cell receptor beta chain stems from a study of Tregs in tolerant kidney transplant recipients. The CDR3 contains 15 residues. With 5 bases clipped from V and 11 bases from J, the junction kept 12 bases outside the gene matches. Germline-derived CDR1 and CDR2 are MGHRA and YSYEKL. Profiled with immunoSEQ multiplex PCR; TCRdb holds only in-frame clones, not every one. The repertoire has approximately 81,000 clones, 91% of them found once; the top ten carry about 1.4%. Recipients received nonmyeloablative bone marrow transplants from related graft donors, with transient mixed chimerism. Study-wide findings and caveats: Tolerant patients' donor-specific Tregs expanded beyond overall Tregs, suggesting antigen-driven growth. Some patients' samples used different primers over time, so nucleotide sequences weren't comparable. Findings come from small patient numbers and require larger validation. Biological reproducibility was not directly addressed, but technical replication error appeared minimal.

As concerns this clone: Its specificity is not known.

Material: CD4+ T cells from blood (PBMCs), obtained 24 months after the transplant. The sequence was collected from a human patient who received a combined kidney and bone marrow transplant. Some T cells may arise from the graft donor. This chain links TRBV4-1 with TRBJ1-4; 9 bases fit TRBD1. The CDR3 spells CASSSYRGREFKLFF. The CDR3 coding sequence is TGCGCCAGCAGCTCCTACAGGGGGCGCGAATTTAAACTGTTTTTT.